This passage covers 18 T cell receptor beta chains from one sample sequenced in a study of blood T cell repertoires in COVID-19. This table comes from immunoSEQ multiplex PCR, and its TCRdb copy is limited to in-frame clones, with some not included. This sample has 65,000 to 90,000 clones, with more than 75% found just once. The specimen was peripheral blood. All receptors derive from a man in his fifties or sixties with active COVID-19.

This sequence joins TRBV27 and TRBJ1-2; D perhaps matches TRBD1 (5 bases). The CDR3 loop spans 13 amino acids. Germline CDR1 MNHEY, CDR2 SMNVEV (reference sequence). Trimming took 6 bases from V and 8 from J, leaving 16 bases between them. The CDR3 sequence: CASSPVGAQGYTF. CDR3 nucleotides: TGTGCCAGCAGCCCTGTAGGGGCGCAGGGCTACACCTTC.

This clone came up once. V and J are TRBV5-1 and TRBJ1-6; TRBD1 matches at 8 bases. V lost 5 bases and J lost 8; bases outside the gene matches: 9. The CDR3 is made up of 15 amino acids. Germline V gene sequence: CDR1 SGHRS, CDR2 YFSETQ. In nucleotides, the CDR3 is TGCGCCAGCAGTTCCTCAGGGGGCGAGGATTCACCCCTCCACTTT. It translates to CASSSSGGEDSPLHF.

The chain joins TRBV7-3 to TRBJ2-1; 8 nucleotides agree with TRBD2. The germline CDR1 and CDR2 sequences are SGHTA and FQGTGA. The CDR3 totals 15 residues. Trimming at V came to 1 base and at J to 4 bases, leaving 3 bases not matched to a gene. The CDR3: CASSLIAGLYNEQFF. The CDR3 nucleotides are TGTGCCAGCAGCTTAATAGCGGGGTTGTACAATGAGCAGTTCTTC.

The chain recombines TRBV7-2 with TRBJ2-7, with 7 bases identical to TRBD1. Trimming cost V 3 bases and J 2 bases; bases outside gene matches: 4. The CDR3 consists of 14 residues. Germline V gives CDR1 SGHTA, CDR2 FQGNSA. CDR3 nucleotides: TGTGCCAGCAGCTTCCACAGGGGCACCTACGAGCAGTACTTC. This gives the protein CASSFHRGTYEQYF.

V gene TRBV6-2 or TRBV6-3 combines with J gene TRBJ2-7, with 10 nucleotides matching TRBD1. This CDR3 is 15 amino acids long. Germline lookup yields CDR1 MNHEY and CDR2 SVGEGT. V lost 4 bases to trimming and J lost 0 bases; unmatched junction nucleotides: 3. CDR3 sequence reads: CASSSRTGGSYEQYF. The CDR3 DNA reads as TGTGCCAGCAGTTCCCGGACAGGGGGCTCCTACGAGCAGTACTTC.

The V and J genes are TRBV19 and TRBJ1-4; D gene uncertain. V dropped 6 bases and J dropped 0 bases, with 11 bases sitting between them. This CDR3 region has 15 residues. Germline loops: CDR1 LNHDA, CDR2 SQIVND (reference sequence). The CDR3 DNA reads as TGTGCCAGTAGATCGGCGGGCGCAACTAATGAAAAACTGTTTTTT. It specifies CASRSAGATNEKLFF. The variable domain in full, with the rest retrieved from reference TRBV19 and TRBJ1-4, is DGGITQSPKYLFRKEGQNVTLSCEQNLNHDAMYWYRQDPGQGLRLIYYSQIVNDFQKGDIAEGYSVSREKKESFPLTVTSAQKNPTAFYLCASRSAGATNEKLFFGSGTQLSVL.

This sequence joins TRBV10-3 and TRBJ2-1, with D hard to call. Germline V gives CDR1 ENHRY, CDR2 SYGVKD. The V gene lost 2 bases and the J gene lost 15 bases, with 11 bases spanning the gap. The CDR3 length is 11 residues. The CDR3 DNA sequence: TGTGCCATCAGTGAGGAGGTAGTAATGTTCTTC. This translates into CAISEEVVMFF.

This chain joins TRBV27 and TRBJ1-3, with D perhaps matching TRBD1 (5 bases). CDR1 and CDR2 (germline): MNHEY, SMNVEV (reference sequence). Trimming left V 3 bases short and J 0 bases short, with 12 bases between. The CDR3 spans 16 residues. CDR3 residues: CASSLRQSSSGNTIYF. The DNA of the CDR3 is TGTGCCAGCAGTTTGAGACAGTCCAGCTCTGGAAACACCATATATTTT.

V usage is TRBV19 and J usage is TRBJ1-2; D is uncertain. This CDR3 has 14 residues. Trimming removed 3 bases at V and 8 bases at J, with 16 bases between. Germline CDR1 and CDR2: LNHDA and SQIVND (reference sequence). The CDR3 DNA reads TGTGCCAGTAGTATGGGTCAGGCGCTGACAGGCTACACCTTC. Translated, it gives CASSMGQALTGYTF.

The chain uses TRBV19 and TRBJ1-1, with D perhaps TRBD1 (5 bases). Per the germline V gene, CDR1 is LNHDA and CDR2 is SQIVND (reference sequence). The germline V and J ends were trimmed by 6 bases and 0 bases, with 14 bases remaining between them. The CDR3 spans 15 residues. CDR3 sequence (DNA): TGTGCCAGTAGGGTAACGGACACCTTGAACACTGAAGCTTTCTTT. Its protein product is CASRVTDTLNTEAFF.

CDR3 amino acids: CASRGGLGKDTQYF. The CDR3 coding sequence is TGTGCCAGCAGGGGAGGGCTCGGTAAAGATACGCAGTATTTT. The chain employs TRBV27 and TRBJ2-3; 7 nucleotides align to TRBD2. The V segment lost 6 bases and the J segment 5 bases; nucleotides outside the gene matches: 8. This CDR3 spans 14 amino acids. Per the germline V gene, CDR1 is MNHEY and CDR2 is SMNVEV (reference sequence).

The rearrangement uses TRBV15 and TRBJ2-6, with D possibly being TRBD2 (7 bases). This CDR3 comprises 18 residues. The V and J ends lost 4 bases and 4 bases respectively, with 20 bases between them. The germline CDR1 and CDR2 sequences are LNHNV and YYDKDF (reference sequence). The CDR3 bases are TGTGCCACCAGCACCCGGTGGGGGGGCTCGGCCGGGGCCAACGTCCTGACTTTC. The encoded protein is CATSTRWGGSAGANVLTF. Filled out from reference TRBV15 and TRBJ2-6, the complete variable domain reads DAMVIQNPRYQVTQFGKPVTLSCSQTLNHNVMYWYQQKSSQAPKLLFHYYDKDFNNEADTPDNFQSRRPNTSFCFLDIRSPGLGDTAMYLCATSTRWGGSAGANVLTFGAGSRLTVL.

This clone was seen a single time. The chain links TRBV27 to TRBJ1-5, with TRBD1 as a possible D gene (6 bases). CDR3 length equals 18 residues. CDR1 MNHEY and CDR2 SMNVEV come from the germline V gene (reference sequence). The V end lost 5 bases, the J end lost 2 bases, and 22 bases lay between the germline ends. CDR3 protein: CASSRYGTPNGGNQPQHF. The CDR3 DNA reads TGTGCCAGCAGTAGGTACGGGACACCGAACGGGGGCAATCAGCCCCAGCATTTT.

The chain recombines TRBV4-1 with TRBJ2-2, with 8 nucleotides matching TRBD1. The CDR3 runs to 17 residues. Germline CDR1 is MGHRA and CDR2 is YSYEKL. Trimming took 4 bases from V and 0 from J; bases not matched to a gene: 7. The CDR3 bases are TGCGCCAGCAGCCGCGAAGCGACAGGGGCGAACACCGGGGAGCTGTTTTTT. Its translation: CASSREATGANTGELFF.

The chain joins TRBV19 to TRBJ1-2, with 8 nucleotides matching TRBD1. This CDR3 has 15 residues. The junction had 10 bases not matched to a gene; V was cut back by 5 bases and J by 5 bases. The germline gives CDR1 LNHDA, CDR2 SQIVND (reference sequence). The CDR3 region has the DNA TGTGCCAGTAGTGGTGGCGGGACAGGAGAATATGGCTACACCTTC. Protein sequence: CASSGGGTGEYGYTF.

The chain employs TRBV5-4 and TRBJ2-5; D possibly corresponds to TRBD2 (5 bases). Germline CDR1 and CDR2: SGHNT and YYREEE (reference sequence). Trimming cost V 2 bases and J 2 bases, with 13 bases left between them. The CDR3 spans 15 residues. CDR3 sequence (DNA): TGTGCCAGCAGCTTTCGTCAGCGGCAGCAAGAGACCCAGTACTTC. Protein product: CASSFRQRQQETQYF.

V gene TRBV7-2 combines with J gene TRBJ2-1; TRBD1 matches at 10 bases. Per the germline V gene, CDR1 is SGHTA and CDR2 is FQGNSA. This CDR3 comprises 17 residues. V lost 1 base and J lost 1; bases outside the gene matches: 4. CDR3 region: CASSLGGTGASYNEQFF. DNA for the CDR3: TGTGCCAGCAGCTTAGGGGGGACAGGGGCGTCCTACAATGAGCAGTTCTTC.

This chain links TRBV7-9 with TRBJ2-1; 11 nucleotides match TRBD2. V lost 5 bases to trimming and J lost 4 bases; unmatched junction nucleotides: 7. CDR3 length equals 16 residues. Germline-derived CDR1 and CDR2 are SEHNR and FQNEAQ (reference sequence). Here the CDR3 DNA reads TGTGCCAGCAGCAGCCCCGGGACTAGCGGTTACAATGAGCAGTTCTTC. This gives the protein CASSSPGTSGYNEQFF.